What follows are 9 T cell receptor beta chains derived from one specimen sequenced in a study of blood T cell repertoires in COVID-19. Profiling relied on immunoSEQ multiplex PCR, and the TCRdb table lists in-frame clones only, not all of them. This table holds about 140,000 clones, roughly 83% found once. Sequencing was performed on PBMCs or T cells enriched from blood (not recorded which). The receptors stem from a man aged 35 to 55 with acute COVID-19.

J is TRBJ1-1 and V is TRBV5-1; 12 bases map to TRBD1. This CDR3 region has 15 residues. Trimming at V came to 4 bases and at J to 4 bases, leaving 5 bases not matched to a gene. Germline V lookup: CDR1 SGHRS, CDR2 YFSETQ. This chain's CDR3 is CASSGGTGGATEAFF. Written as DNA, the CDR3 is TGCGCCAGCAGCGGCGGGACAGGGGGCGCCACTGAAGCTTTCTTT.

The chain is built from TRBV28 and TRBJ1-2; D gene unclear. This CDR3 region has 13 residues. Germline CDR1 and CDR2: MDHEN and SYDVKM. V lost 6 bases to trimming and J lost 1 base, with 9 bases between them. For the CDR3, the DNA is TGTGCCAGCAGCCTCGGGGTTAACTATGGCTACACCTTC. This encodes CASSLGVNYGYTF.

The chain has TRBV28 and TRBJ1-2; no reliable D call. Trimming shortened V by 3 bases and J by 1 base, and 9 bases separated the two germline ends. Germline CDR1 MDHEN, CDR2 SYDVKM. The CDR3 covers 14 residues. This CDR3 is CASSFAGINYGYTF. The CDR3 DNA reads as TGTGCCAGCAGTTTCGCGGGTATTAACTATGGCTACACCTTC.

The chain carries TRBV5-1 and TRBJ2-3; D gene uncertain. The germline V gene has CDR1 SGHRS and CDR2 YFSETQ. This CDR3 has 16 amino acids. V was clipped by 2 bases and J by 2 bases, with 15 bases between them. CDR3: CASSFIATSFTDTQYF. In DNA form, the CDR3 reads TGCGCCAGCAGCTTCATCGCCACTTCGTTCACAGATACGCAGTATTTT. Filled out from reference TRBV5-1 and TRBJ2-3, the complete variable domain reads KAGVTQTPRYLIKTRGQQVTLSCSPISGHRSVSWYQQTPGQGLQFLFEYFSETQRNKGNFPGRFSGRQFSNSRSEMNVSTLELGDSALYLCASSFIATSFTDTQYFGPGTRLTVL.

J is TRBJ1-6 and V is TRBV7-2, with 7 positions matching TRBD1. The CDR3 loop spans 17 amino acids. Germline V gene data show CDR1 as SGHTA and CDR2 as FQGNSA. The junction had 7 bases not matched to a gene; V was cut back by 5 bases and J by 0 bases. CDR3 amino acids: CASSVRGPSSYNSPLHF. The DNA of the CDR3 is TGTGCCAGCAGCGTTAGGGGGCCTAGCTCCTATAATTCACCCCTCCACTTT.

The chain carries TRBV5-6 and TRBJ2-1; 15 positions agree with TRBD2. J gave up 6 bases and V 4 bases, and 8 bases lay outside the gene matches. The CDR3 consists of 17 residues. Germline V CDR1 and CDR2: SGHDT, YYEEEE. This chain's CDR3 is CASSPWTSGRALNEQFF. CDR3 nucleotide sequence: TGTGCCAGCAGCCCCTGGACTAGCGGGAGGGCCCTCAATGAGCAGTTCTTC. Together with reference TRBV5-6 and TRBJ2-1, the CDR3 gives the full variable domain: DAGVTQSPTHLIKTRGQQVTLRCSPKSGHDTVSWYQQALGQGPQFIFQYYEEEERQRGNFPDRFSGHQFPNYSSELNVNALLLGDSALYLCASSPWTSGRALNEQFFGPGTRLTVL.

The chain is built from TRBV5-4 and TRBJ1-6; D is unclear. The germline V gene encodes CDR1 SGHNT and CDR2 YYREEE (reference sequence). The CDR3 has 14 amino acids. V dropped 0 bases and J dropped 6 bases, with 7 bases sitting between them. CDR3 region: CASSLDRTNSPLHF. The CDR3 nucleotides read TGTGCCAGCAGCTTGGACAGAACTAATTCACCCCTCCACTTT.

The V call is TRBV4-1, the J call TRBJ1-3; the D gene is possibly TRBD1 (5 bases). Germline V lookup: CDR1 MGHRA, CDR2 YSYEKL. Trimming cost V 1 base and J 2 bases, with 15 bases left between them. The CDR3 contains 17 residues. The CDR3 bases are TGCGCCAGCAGCCAAGTCCAGGCTTGGGGGGCTGGAAACACCATATATTTT. Translating it yields CASSQVQAWGAGNTIYF.

This chain uses TRBV7-9 with TRBJ2-3; D remains ambiguous. The CDR3 extends over 13 amino acids. Germline CDR1 reads SEHNR; CDR2 reads FQNEAQ (reference sequence). The V end lost 2 bases, the J end lost 2 bases, and 5 bases lay between the germline ends. The CDR3 DNA reads as TGTGCCAGCAGCTTACTCTCCACAGATACGCAGTATTTT. This translates into CASSLLSTDTQYF. Based on the CDR3 plus reference TRBV7-9 and TRBJ2-3, the full variable domain is DTGVSQNPRHKITKRGQNVTFRCDPISEHNRLYWYRQTLGQGPEFLTYFQNEAQLEKSRLLSDRFSAERPKGSFSTLEIQRTEQGDSAMYLCASSLLSTDTQYFGPGTRLTVL.